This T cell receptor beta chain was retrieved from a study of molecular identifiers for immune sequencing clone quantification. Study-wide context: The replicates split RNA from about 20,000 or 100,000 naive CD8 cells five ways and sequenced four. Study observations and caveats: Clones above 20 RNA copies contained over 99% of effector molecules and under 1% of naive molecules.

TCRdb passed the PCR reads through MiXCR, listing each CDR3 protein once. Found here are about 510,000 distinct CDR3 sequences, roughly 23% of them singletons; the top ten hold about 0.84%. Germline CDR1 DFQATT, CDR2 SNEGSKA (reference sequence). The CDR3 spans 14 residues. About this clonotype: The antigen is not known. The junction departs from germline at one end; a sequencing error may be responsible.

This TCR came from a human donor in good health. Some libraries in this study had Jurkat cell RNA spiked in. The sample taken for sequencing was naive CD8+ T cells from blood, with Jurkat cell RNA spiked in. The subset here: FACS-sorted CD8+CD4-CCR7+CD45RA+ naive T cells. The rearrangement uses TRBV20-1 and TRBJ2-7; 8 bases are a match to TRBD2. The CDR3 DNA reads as TGCAGTGCTAGAGGGGCGGGAGGCCTCTACGAGCAGTGCTTC. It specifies CSARGAGGLYEQCF.